The next 19 T cell receptor beta chains were all read from a single sample in a study of T cell repertoires in cytomegalovirus infection (dated by TCRdb to the late 2010s). The reads were generated on an Illumina HiSeq 1500. In-frame beta chains were kept once TCRdb had trimmed the public reads at Q25 with fastp and called clones with MiXCR. Identical CDR3 proteins give one entry, which carries the most common genes and DNA. A total of a few hundred thousand distinct CDR3 sequences appear in this sample, 15% to 20% of them only once. In total, the top ten clones hold roughly 8.7% of the sample. What was sequenced was PBMCs. The receptors here all came from a human donor in good health (CMV status not recorded). Some clones in this sample may be carry-over from other donors' samples.

This clonotype was counted only a few times. The chain employs TRBV9 and TRBJ2-5, with 7 bases that match TRBD2. V lost 0 bases, J lost 5 bases, and 4 bases stayed unmatched. The CDR3 has 14 amino acids. Per the germline V gene, CDR1 is SGDLS and CDR2 is YYNGEE. In nucleotides, the CDR3 is TGTGCCAGCAGCGTAGGAGAGGGAGGGGAGACCCAGTACTTC. It translates to CASSVGEGGETQYF.

This clonotype was observed at least ten times. The chain links TRBV7-2 to TRBJ2-1; the D gene is possibly TRBD2 (5 bases). V lost 3 bases and J 0 bases, leaving 18 bases between the germline ends. Germline CDR1 and CDR2: SGHTA and FQGNSA. The CDR3 spans 18 residues. For the CDR3, the DNA is TGTGCCAGCAGCTTGGCGGGTCCACGAACCTCCTCCTACAATGAGCAGTTCTTC. Protein: CASSLAGPRTSSYNEQFF.

This clonotype was detected a few times. The chain joins TRBV9 to TRBJ1-1, with 8 bases aligning to TRBD1. The CDR3 consists of 16 residues. Germline CDR1 is SGDLS and CDR2 is YYNGEE. V trimming: 0 bases; J trimming: 4 bases; junction bases outside the gene matches: 8. CDR3 residues: CASSVGPGQGGTEAFF. CDR3 in DNA: TGTGCCAGCAGCGTAGGTCCTGGACAGGGCGGCACTGAAGCTTTCTTT.

This clonotype occurred many times. DNA of the CDR3: TGTGCCAGCAGATCGACAGGGATTGAGGACTATGGCTACACCTTC. It yields the protein CASRSTGIEDYGYTF. The chain employs TRBV6-2 or TRBV6-3 and TRBJ1-2, with TRBD1 matching over 7 bases. The CDR3 totals 15 residues. Germline trimming cut 6 bases from V and 3 bases from J; bases unmatched to any gene: 10. CDR1 and CDR2 from the germline V gene are MNHEY and SVGEGT.

This clonotype has a count of ten or more. The chain joins TRBV6-5 to TRBJ2-7; TRBD1 is a possible D gene (5 bases). This CDR3 has 12 residues. Germline V gene lookup returns CDR1 MNHEY and CDR2 SVGAGI. V dropped 5 bases and J dropped 5 bases, with 10 bases sitting between them. The CDR3 loop reads CASSPGHDEQYF. Written as DNA, the CDR3 is TGTGCCAGCAGTCCAGGGCACGACGAGCAGTACTTC.

The sample holds many counts of this clonotype. This chain links TRBV7-2 with TRBJ2-1, with TRBD1 matching 8 bases. CDR1 is SGHTA, CDR2 FQGNSA, per germline. Unmatched junction bases numbered 4, after V lost 5 bases and J lost 4 bases. The CDR3 spans 14 residues. CDR3 in DNA: TGTGCCAGCAGCCGAAACAGGGGGTACAATGAGCAGTTCTTC. It specifies CASSRNRGYNEQFF.

The V and J genes are TRBV7-9 and TRBJ1-1; possible D gene TRBD1, 5 bases. This CDR3 is 13 amino acids long. Germline V gene lookup returns CDR1 SEHNR and CDR2 FQNEAQ (reference sequence). V lost 3 bases and J 3 bases, leaving 8 bases between the germline ends. The CDR3 here is CASSLVGHTEAFF. CDR3 nucleotide sequence: TGTGCCAGCAGCTTGGTGGGGCACACTGAAGCTTTCTTT.

The chain has TRBV29-1 and TRBJ2-7; 9 nucleotides agree with TRBD1. The CDR3 covers 13 residues. From germline, CDR1 is SQVTM and CDR2 ANQGSEA. The V segment lost 2 bases and the J segment 5 bases; nucleotides outside the gene matches: 4. The CDR3 is CSVEQGQGNEQYF. CDR3 nucleotides: TGCAGCGTTGAACAGGGACAGGGCAACGAGCAGTACTTC.

This rearrangement joins TRBV12-3 or TRBV12-4 to TRBJ2-1; the match to TRBD2 covers 9 bases. This CDR3 is built from 14 residues. V shed 3 bases and J 9 bases; nucleotides not matched to a gene: 6. DNA of the CDR3: TGTGCCAGCAGTTTTTCTGCGGGGGGGTTTGAGCAGTTCTTC. It codes for CASSFSAGGFEQFF.

This clonotype was recorded at least ten times. The chain couples TRBV28 to TRBJ2-7; 9 bases line up with TRBD2. Losses at the gene ends were 4 bases for V and 2 bases for J; bases not matched to a gene: 9. This CDR3 has 16 amino acids. CDR1 is MDHEN, CDR2 SYDVKM, per germline. CDR3 nucleotide sequence: TGTGCCAGCAGTTCCTGGACAGCGGGGGGCACCTACGAGCAGTACTTC. This gives the protein CASSSWTAGGTYEQYF. The full variable domain, rest sourced from reference TRBV28 and TRBJ2-7, is DVKVTQSSRYLVKRTGEKVFLECVQDMDHENMFWYRQDPGLGLRLIYFSYDVKMKEKGDIPEGYSVSREKKERFSLILESASTNQTSMYLCASSSWTAGGTYEQYFGPGTRLTVT.

The rearrangement joins TRBV7-6 to TRBJ2-1; 7 nucleotides line up with TRBD1. From germline, CDR1 is SGHVS and CDR2 FNYEAQ. The CDR3 runs to 13 residues. V lost 4 bases and J lost 5; bases outside the gene matches: 2. CDR3 protein: CASSSGTDNEQFF. The CDR3 DNA sequence: TGTGCCAGCAGCTCGGGGACAGACAATGAGCAGTTCTTC.

CDR3 sequence (DNA): TGCAGTGCTAGAGCCGCCGCCTCTGGAAACACCATATATTTT. Translated, it gives CSARAAASGNTIYF. V usage is TRBV20-1 and J usage is TRBJ1-3; D is undetermined. Germline loops: CDR1 DFQATT, CDR2 SNEGSKA (reference sequence). The germline V and J ends were trimmed by 1 base and 0 bases, with 7 bases remaining between them. This CDR3 is built from 14 residues.

The gene calls are TRBV4-1 and TRBJ2-4; 8 bases agree with TRBD1. V trimming: 4 bases; J trimming: 2 bases; junction bases outside the gene matches: 7. Germline V gives CDR1 MGHRA, CDR2 YSYEKL. CDR3 length: 16 amino acids. The chain's CDR3 is CASSPQRTGTKNIQYF. In nucleotides, the CDR3 is TGCGCCAGCAGCCCGCAACGGACAGGGACCAAAAACATTCAGTACTTC.

This chain uses TRBV11-2 with TRBJ2-5; 10 bases align to TRBD1. Germline V lookup: CDR1 SGHAT, CDR2 FQNNGV. V was pared by 3 bases and J by 2 bases, with 3 bases of the junction left unmatched. The CDR3 loop spans 15 amino acids. The CDR3 loop reads CASSFGQGDQETQYF. The CDR3 DNA follows: TGTGCCAGCAGCTTCGGACAGGGGGATCAAGAGACCCAGTACTTC.

The chain has TRBV5-5 and TRBJ1-3, with D hard to call. The CDR3 has 11 amino acids. Germline CDR1 and CDR2: SGHKS and YYEKEE (reference sequence). Trimming stripped 2 bases from V and 7 bases from J, with 4 bases between. In DNA form, the CDR3 reads TGTGCCAGCAGCTTCATTAACACCATATATTTT. Protein: CASSFINTIYF.

This clonotype was counted a few times. The chain is built from TRBV4-1 and TRBJ2-3; either TRBD1 or TRBD2 may supply D (5 bases each). The CDR3 has 15 residues. V dropped 4 bases and J dropped 3 bases, with 14 bases sitting between them. The germline V gene has CDR1 MGHRA and CDR2 YSYEKL. The CDR3 region is CASSLGARDTDTQYF. In nucleotides, the CDR3 is TGCGCCAGCAGCCTAGGGGCCCGGGATACAGATACGCAGTATTTT.

This clonotype was found many times. The chain links TRBV7-2 to TRBJ1-2, with 7 nucleotides matching TRBD1. Germline CDR1 and CDR2: SGHTA and FQGNSA. The CDR3 runs to 13 residues. V was pared by 3 bases and J by 8 bases, with 6 bases of the junction left unmatched. CDR3 amino acids: CASSFDRVLGYTF. DNA of the CDR3: TGTGCCAGCAGCTTCGACAGGGTGTTAGGCTACACCTTC.

This clonotype was picked up a small number of times. This chain connects TRBV20-1 to TRBJ2-2; no firm D call. Germline-derived CDR1 and CDR2 are DFQATT and SNEGSKA (reference sequence). The CDR3 length is 14 residues. Trimming removed 5 bases from V and 6 bases from J, with 16 bases in between. CDR3 nucleotide sequence: TGCAGTGCTCCCTGGCGAGAGAAGGCCGGGGAGCTGTTTTTT. Translation gives CSAPWREKAGELFF.

The chain links TRBV15 to TRBJ2-5, with D perhaps assigned TRBD1 or TRBD2 (5 bases each). This CDR3 is 21 amino acids long. Germline CDR1 LNHNV, CDR2 YYDKDF (reference sequence). V lost 0 bases to trimming and J lost 3 bases, with 29 bases between them. The CDR3 reads CATSRDRWLGRGDGVKETQYF. The CDR3 nucleotides read TGTGCCACCAGCAGAGATCGATGGTTGGGGAGAGGGGACGGGGTTAAAGAGACCCAGTACTTC.